This TCR beta chain was sequenced for a study of metastatic and nonmetastatic thyroid tumors. This clone was recorded at least ten times. Patients had received no treatment of any kind before thyroid surgery. TCRdb reanalyzed the PCR reads with MiXCR. The table includes around 41,000 clones, 3% to 3.5% detected once. Germline assignment: CDR1 MNHNS and CDR2 SASEGT. V lost 5 bases to trimming and J lost 3 bases, with 4 bases between them. CDR3 size: 11 residues. V gene TRBV6-1 combines with J gene TRBJ1-2; D remains unclear. Sample: blood. This receptor was taken from a female donor with papillary thyroid cancer or a benign thyroid nodule (not recorded which). Some clones in this sample may be carry-over from other donors' samples. In DNA form, the CDR3 reads TGTGCCAGCAGTTTAGACTATGGCTACACCTTC. It yields the protein CASSLDYGYTF.